The 18 T cell receptor beta chains listed next were all sequenced from one sample in a study of blood T cell repertoires in COVID-19. Profiling relied on immunoSEQ multiplex PCR, and the TCRdb table lists in-frame clones only, not all of them. The table lists 71,000 or so clones, just over 90% of them singletons, with less than 6.5% in the top ten. Sequencing was performed on peripheral blood. Every receptor here comes from a woman between 18 and 29 years old with acute or convalescent COVID-19.

This chain connects TRBV6-9 to TRBJ2-7; D uncertain. The length of the CDR3 is 12 residues. Germline lookup yields CDR1 MNHGY and CDR2 SVAAGI. The germline V and J ends were trimmed by 3 bases and 4 bases, with 7 bases remaining between them. The CDR3 loop reads CASSYPNYEQYF. As DNA, the CDR3 is TGTGCCAGCAGTTACCCTAATTACGAGCAGTACTTC.

V and J are TRBV21-1 and TRBJ2-5; TRBD1 reflects the table's D call only, with no check against the DNA. TRBV21-1 is a recognized pseudogene. The CDR3 length is 17 residues. CDR3 residues: CASSFRVGSPHQETQYF. The CDR3 DNA reads as TGTGCCAGCAGCTTCAGGGTGGGCAGCCCCCACCAAGAGACCCAGTACTTC.

The genes are TRBV2 and TRBJ2-7; tentative D call: TRBD2 (6 bases). The length of the CDR3 is 15 residues. With 5 bases removed from V and 6 bases from J, the gap between germline ends came to 20 bases. Germline CDR1 SNHLY, CDR2 FYNNEI. CDR3 sequence reads: CASSIRDWGSLEQYF. The CDR3 coding sequence is TGTGCCAGCAGTATCCGGGACTGGGGTTCTCTCGAGCAGTACTTC.

The CDR3 DNA follows: TGTGCCAGCAGCTGGGACTACACAGATACGCAGTATTTT. Amino acids: CASSWDYTDTQYF. The V call is TRBV6-2 or TRBV6-3, the J call TRBJ2-3; 7 bases are shared with TRBD2. The CDR3 is 13 amino acids. Germline CDR1 and CDR2: MNHEY and SVGEGT. The ends lost 6 bases at V and 2 bases at J; junction bases unmatched: 2.

This chain joins TRBV21-1 and TRBJ1-4; the table's D call, TRBD1, was not checked against the DNA. TRBV21-1 is classified as a pseudogene. This CDR3 is 14 amino acids long. CDR3: CASSKVDSNEKLFF. In DNA form, the CDR3 reads TGTGCCAGCAGCAAAGTCGACAGTAATGAAAAACTGTTTTTT.

This clone was detected only once. The CDR3 region is CASNHLGQGNTEAFF. DNA for the CDR3: TGTGCCAGCAACCACCTGGGACAGGGGAACACTGAAGCTTTCTTT. The chain joins TRBV6-5 to TRBJ1-1; 9 nucleotides line up with TRBD1. The CDR3 has 15 residues. Germline-derived CDR1 and CDR2 are MNHEY and SVGAGI. J gave up 1 base and V 7 bases, and 7 bases lay outside the gene matches.

The J gene is TRBJ1-5, the V gene TRBV5-8; D is uncertain. The CDR3 covers 14 residues. Germline V CDR1 and CDR2: SGHTS, YDEGEE. V dropped 0 bases and J dropped 7 bases, with 11 bases sitting between them. The CDR3 sequence: CASSLAGGLQPQHF. In nucleotides, the CDR3 is TGTGCCAGCAGCTTGGCCGGAGGTCTCCAGCCCCAGCATTTT. The full variable domain, with the rest looked up from reference TRBV5-8 and TRBJ1-5, is EAGVTQSPTHLIKTRGQQATLRCSPISGHTSVYWYQQALGLGLQFLLWYDEGEERNRGNFPPRFSGRQFPNYSSELNVNALELEDSALYLCASSLAGGLQPQHFGDGTRLSIL.

The rearrangement links TRBV13 to TRBJ1-1; D gene uncertain. Trimming cost V 3 bases and J 1 base, with 3 bases left between them. Germline V gene sequence: CDR1 PRHDT, CDR2 FYEKMQ (reference sequence). The CDR3 length is 12 residues. CDR3 nucleotides: TGTGCCAGCAGCTTCGGGAACACTGAAGCTTTCTTT. It translates to CASSFGNTEAFF.

The chain couples TRBV7-9 to TRBJ2-1; D is possibly TRBD2 (6 bases). Germline V lookup: CDR1 SEHNR, CDR2 FQNEAQ (reference sequence). Trimming took 5 bases from V and 1 from J, leaving 12 bases between them. There are 15 residues in the CDR3. CDR3 nucleotide sequence: TGTGCCAGCAGCAAAAGACTAGATTCCTACAATGAGCAGTTCTTC. The encoded protein is CASSKRLDSYNEQFF. Using reference TRBV7-9 and TRBJ2-1 for the parts outside the CDR3, the full variable domain is DTGVSQNPRHKITKRGQNVTFRCDPISEHNRLYWYRQTLGQGPEFLTYFQNEAQLEKSRLLSDRFSAERPKGSFSTLEIQRTEQGDSAMYLCASSKRLDSYNEQFFGPGTRLTVL.

This sequence joins TRBV5-6 and TRBJ2-5; 10 bases map to TRBD2. This CDR3 has 17 amino acids. After removal of 1 base from V and 4 bases from J, the junction contained 10 bases not matched to a gene. In germline, CDR1 is SGHDT, CDR2 YYEEEE. The CDR3 protein is CASSLFLSGGAGETQYF. The DNA of the CDR3 is TGTGCCAGCAGCTTGTTTCTGAGCGGGGGGGCCGGAGAGACCCAGTACTTC.

The V call is TRBV4-3, the J call TRBJ2-2; 7 nucleotides match TRBD1. The V segment lost 1 base and the J segment 4 bases; nucleotides outside the gene matches: 9. Germline lookup yields CDR1 LGHNA and CDR2 YSLEER. This CDR3 spans 17 amino acids. The CDR3 loop reads CASSQGRQGVSTGELFF. CDR3 DNA: TGCGCCAGCAGCCAAGGACGACAGGGTGTATCCACCGGGGAGCTGTTTTTT.

J is TRBJ1-2 and V is TRBV20-1; D unresolved. Germline CDR1 and CDR2: DFQATT and SNEGSKA (reference sequence). V was pared by 3 bases and J by 0 bases, with 14 bases between. The CDR3 extends over 15 amino acids. The CDR3 sequence: CSASTWAATNYGYTF. In DNA form, the CDR3 reads TGCAGTGCTAGTACGTGGGCAGCTACTAACTATGGCTACACCTTC.

The chain links TRBV19 to TRBJ1-2, with TRBD1 matching over 7 bases. CDR1 is LNHDA, CDR2 SQIVND, per germline (reference sequence). This CDR3 has 13 amino acids. The trim removed 4 bases at V and 3 bases at J, leaving 2 bases unmatched. The CDR3 nucleotides are TGTGCCAGTAGTAAGGGGACAGACTATGGCTACACCTTC. Amino acid sequence: CASSKGTDYGYTF.

This clone was recorded a few times. The rearrangement links TRBV13 to TRBJ1-2, with 8 bases that match TRBD1. CDR1 and CDR2 from the germline V gene are PRHDT and FYEKMQ (reference sequence). The CDR3 runs to 15 residues. The ends lost 5 bases at V and 0 bases at J; junction bases unmatched: 5. CDR3 sequence: CASSQRGQANYGYTF. In DNA form, the CDR3 reads TGTGCCAGCAGCCAACGGGGACAGGCTAACTATGGCTACACCTTC. Supplemented by reference TRBV13 and TRBJ1-2, the full variable domain reads AAGVIQSPRHLIKEKRETATLKCYPIPRHDTVYWYQQGPGQDPQFLISFYEKMQSDKGSIPDRFSAQQFSDYHSELNMSSLELGDSALYFCASSQRGQANYGYTFGSGTRLTVV.

Here the CDR3 reads CASTEYRGNQPQHF. CDR3 bases: TGTGCCAGCACCGAGTACAGGGGAAATCAGCCCCAGCATTTT. V gene TRBV6-5 combines with J gene TRBJ1-5; 7 bases are a match to TRBD1. The germline gives CDR1 MNHEY, CDR2 SVGAGI. The ends lost 7 bases at V and 4 bases at J; junction bases unmatched: 7. CDR3 length: 14 residues.

This clone was detected once. The rearrangement joins TRBV11-2 to TRBJ1-3; a possible D gene is TRBD1 (5 bases). The ends were cut back, 5 bases at V and 0 bases at J, with 14 bases in the middle. The CDR3 is made up of 16 amino acids. Germline CDR1 and CDR2: SGHAT and FQNNGV. The CDR3 region is CASSPPGGVSGNTIYF. The CDR3 DNA follows: TGTGCCAGCAGCCCTCCGGGGGGGGTCTCTGGAAACACCATATATTTT.

This clone has only one observation. The V and J genes are TRBV5-1 and TRBJ2-7; a possible D gene is TRBD1 (5 bases). This CDR3 comprises 14 residues. CDR1 and CDR2 (germline): SGHRS, YFSETQ. V was shortened by 0 bases and J by 2 bases, with 9 bases between the two germline ends. Here the CDR3 reads CASSLAGQAYEQYF. DNA for the CDR3: TGCGCCAGCAGCTTGGCAGGACAAGCCTACGAGCAGTACTTC.

This sequence joins TRBV7-9 and TRBJ1-4; a possible D gene is TRBD1 (5 bases). The CDR3 runs to 14 residues. Per germline, CDR1 SEHNR and CDR2 FQNEAQ (reference sequence). Trimming shortened V by 5 bases and J by 5 bases, and 12 bases separated the two germline ends. CDR3 nucleotide sequence: TGTGCCAGCAGCCGTGGCGGGGCAAATGAAAAACTGTTTTTT. It translates to CASSRGGANEKLFF. The full variable domain, with the rest looked up from reference TRBV7-9 and TRBJ1-4, is DTGVSQNPRHKITKRGQNVTFRCDPISEHNRLYWYRQTLGQGPEFLTYFQNEAQLEKSRLLSDRFSAERPKGSFSTLEIQRTEQGDSAMYLCASSRGGANEKLFFGSGTQLSVL.